This T cell receptor (beta chain) comes out of a study of chemoradiotherapy in HPV16-positive cancers. About the research overall: Candidate HPV-specific T-cell clones and common TCR motifs came from functional assays in two HPV16-positive patients.

Study-level points and caveats: Functional assays defining HPV-specific T cells used only a couple of HPV16-positive patients. Candidate HPV-specific clones and E7-related TCR motifs grew in tumor during treatment.

TCRdb's copy holds only in-frame clones and misses some; the assay was immunoSEQ multiplex PCR. This table has about 340 clones, approximately 91% appearing once. V was clipped by 3 bases and J by 1 base; unmatched bases: 12. CDR1 is SQVTM and CDR2 is ANQGSEA in the germline V gene. This CDR3 contains 18 residues. Concerning this clone: Its antigen is unidentified.

Sequencing was performed on tumor tissue, taken from a patient who underwent chemoradiotherapy. The chain recombines TRBV29-1 with TRBJ2-1, with TRBD1 identical over 10 bases. The clonotype originates from a human donor with HPV-associated anogenital cancer. This chain's CDR3 is CSVEGWSDRGFSYNEQFF. DNA of the CDR3: TGCAGCGTTGAGGGCTGGTCGGACAGGGGGTTTTCCTACAATGAGCAGTTCTTC.